A selection of T cell receptor beta chains follows, all from one sample in a study of cytomegalovirus exposure and HLA in healthy donors. Using immunoSEQ multiplex PCR, the repertoire was profiled, and TCRdb retains in-frame clones only, with some absent. Of hundreds of thousands of clones in the sample, less than 95% were seen once. Sequencing was performed on PBMCs. The receptor set was obtained from a woman aged 30 to 39 in good health and CMV-seronegative. Both conserved end residues are part of each CDR3. The D gene is left open where the match is weak. Rows may omit the clone size; those that give it use once, few, many or a size class.

d_gene	abundance	v_gene	j_gene	CDR3nt	CDR3aa
-	-	TRBV29-1	TRBJ2-7	TGCAGCGGAGGACAGAACTCCTACGAGCAGTACTTC	CSGGQNSYEQYF
TRBD2	once	TRBV28	TRBJ2-5	TGTGCCAGCAGTTCACCGGGACTAGCGGGAGGGTCAGAGACCCAGTACTTC	CASSSPGLAGGSETQYF
TRBD1	once	TRBV6-5	TRBJ2-7	TGTGCCAGCAGCCAATTACAGGGGGCGGCCTACGAGCAGTACTTC	CASSQLQGAAYEQYF
TRBD2	-	TRBV27	TRBJ2-7	TGTGCCAGCAGTCCATGGACTAGCGCATTCTACGAGCAGTACTTC	CASSPWTSAFYEQYF
TRBD2	once	TRBV5-1	TRBJ2-1	TGCGCCAGCAGCTTGGCTTCGGTGGTTGGCGGGAGGCCCGACAATGAGCAGTTCTTC	CASSLASVVGGRPDNEQFF
-	-	TRBV29-1	TRBJ1-2	TGCAGCGTCCCCCGAGGGCCTAGTACCTTCTATGGCTACACCTTC	CSVPRGPSTFYGYTF
-	-	TRBV2	TRBJ2-3	TGTGCCAGCAGGGCCGGACGATCTCGGAGCCCAGATACGCAGTATTTT	CASRAGRSRSPDTQYF
-	-	TRBV27	TRBJ2-1	TGTGCCAGCAGTACCCTAGACTCCTACAATGAGCAGTTCTTC	CASSTLDSYNEQFF
TRBD1	-	TRBV2	TRBJ1-1	TGTGCCAGCAGTACCGACAGGGGGAACACTGAAGCTTTCTTT	CASSTDRGNTEAFF
-	-	TRBV5-1	TRBJ2-7	TGCGCCAGCAGCCCCGACGGATCCTACGAGCAGTACTTC	CASSPDGSYEQYF
TRBD2	once	TRBV5-3	TRBJ2-1	TGTGCCAGAAGCTCATTACGGCCGGCGGGAGGGCGGTGGGATGAGCAGTTCTTC	CARSSLRPAGGRWDEQFF
TRBD2	-	TRBV6-1	TRBJ2-1	TGTGCCAGCAGTGAAGGGAAGGGGGGACTAGCGGGAGGAGAGCAGTTCTTC	CASSEGKGGLAGGEQFF
TRBD2	-	TRBV4-2	TRBJ2-7	TGTGCCAGCAGCCAAGCCCTAGCGGGACGTTACGAGCAGTACTTC	CASSQALAGRYEQYF
TRBD2	-	TRBV15	TRBJ2-1	TGTGCCACCAGCAGAGGCCACGGGAGGGCCTTCTCCTACAATGAGCAGTTCTTC	CATSRGHGRAFSYNEQFF
-	-	TRBV7-6	TRBJ2-2	TGTGCCAGCAGCTTAAATCGGAACACCGGGGAGCTGTTTTTT	CASSLNRNTGELFF
-	-	TRBV9	TRBJ2-2	TGTGCCAGCAGCGTCGGGTCCCAGGAGCTGTTTTTT	CASSVGSQELFF
-	few	TRBV7-2	TRBJ2-2	TGTGCCAGCAGCTACGACAGAGGCGGGGAGCTGTTTTTT	CASSYDRGGELFF
-	once	TRBV7-8	TRBJ1-1	TGTGCCAGCAGCTTAGCGCACGGGACCTTTGAAGCTTTCTTT	CASSLAHGTFEAFF
TRBD2	-	TRBV5-4	TRBJ2-5	TGTGCCAGCAGCGACGGGACTAGCGGGAGGGCCATGAAGACCCAGTACTTC	CASSDGTSGRAMKTQYF
-	-	TRBV28	TRBJ1-2	TGTGCCAGCAGTGGGCCAATAAACTATGGCTACACCTTC	CASSGPINYGYTF
-	-	TRBV28	TRBJ1-5	TGTGCCAGCAGGCGTACGCTCCGGGAACGGGGATATCAGCCCCAGCATTTT	CASRRTLRERGYQPQHF
-	-	TRBV11-3	TRBJ2-7	TGTGCCAGCAGCTGGGACTCCTACGAGCAGTACTTC	CASSWDSYEQYF
-	-	TRBV10-3	TRBJ2-3	TGTGCCATCAGACAGGGCGGGAGCACAGATACGCAGTATTTT	CAIRQGGSTDTQYF
TRBD1	-	TRBV30	TRBJ2-7	TGTGCCTGGAGTGTAGGGACAGGGACCTACGAGCAGTACTTC	CAWSVGTGTYEQYF
TRBD1	-	TRBV11-2	TRBJ2-3	TGTGCCAGCAGCCACGGCACCGGGACAGGGGGCACAGATACGCAGTATTTT	CASSHGTGTGGTDTQYF
TRBD1	-	TRBV28	TRBJ2-7	TGTGCCAGCAGTCCCCCGGGACAGCGCTACGAGCAGTACTTC	CASSPPGQRYEQYF
-	-	TRBV5-6	TRBJ2-5	TGTGCCAGCAGCCAGACACCTTTCAGGGGAGAGACCCAGTACTTC	CASSQTPFRGETQYF
-	-	TRBV27	TRBJ1-2	TGTGCCAGCAGTTTGTCTGCATTGGGCCTCTATGGCTACACCTTC	CASSLSALGLYGYTF
TRBD2	-	TRBV13	TRBJ2-3	TGTGCCAGCAGCTTCGGACTAGCGGGAGAGCGGTATACGCAGTATTTT	CASSFGLAGERYTQYF
TRBD1	few	TRBV2	TRBJ2-7	TGTGCCAGCAGAGCCGGGACAGCCTCCTACGAGCAGTACTTC	CASRAGTASYEQYF
-	-	TRBV5-1	TRBJ2-7	TGCGCCAGCAGCTTAGGCAGGGGCTCCTACGAGCAGTACTTC	CASSLGRGSYEQYF
-	-	TRBV7-9	TRBJ2-3	TGTGCCAGCAGCTTACCAGGAGAGGTAGATACGCAGTATTTT	CASSLPGEVDTQYF
-	-	TRBV9	TRBJ2-2	TGTGCCAGCAGCGTAGACTACCGAAAGCCAAACACCGGGGAGCTGTTTTTT	CASSVDYRKPNTGELFF
-	-	TRBV11-2	TRBJ2-1	TGTGCCAGCAGCTTAGATTTCGATCCCAATGAGCAGTTCTTC	CASSLDFDPNEQFF
TRBD1	-	TRBV15	TRBJ1-4	TGTGCCACCAGCCGGACAGGGGTCCGTGAAAAACTGTTTTTT	CATSRTGVREKLFF
-	-	TRBV29-1	TRBJ2-5	TGCAGCGTTGTGGAGGGCAGGCCCCAAGAGACCCAGTACTTC	CSVVEGRPQETQYF
-	-	TRBV4-3	TRBJ2-5	TGCGCCAGCAGCCAAGATTCGGCCGGCCTAGTCGGGACCCAGTACTTC	CASSQDSAGLVGTQYF
-	once	TRBV10-3	TRBJ2-7	TGTGCCATCAGTGAGGACATCCTAATCGACTACGAGCAGTACTTC	CAISEDILIDYEQYF
TRBD1	-	TRBV4-3	TRBJ2-2	TGCGCCAGCAGCCAAGAAGGACAGGGGACCGGGGAGCTGTTTTTT	CASSQEGQGTGELFF
TRBD2	-	TRBV27	TRBJ2-7	TGTGCCAGCAGTTCACTAGCGGGCCGACCTTACGAGCAGTACTTC	CASSSLAGRPYEQYF
TRBD1	once	TRBV7-2	TRBJ2-6	TGTGCCAGCAGCTCGGACAGGGTCGGGGCCAACGTCCTGACTTTC	CASSSDRVGANVLTF
TRBD2	-	TRBV14	TRBJ2-1	TGTGCCAGCAGCACACTAGCGGGAGGTGGGAATGAGCAGTTCTTC	CASSTLAGGGNEQFF
-	-	TRBV28	TRBJ2-7	TGTGCCAGCAGTTTATCGGGACACCACCCCCCCTACGAGCAGTACTTC	CASSLSGHHPPYEQYF
-	-	TRBV6-6	TRBJ2-3	TGTGCCAGCATCCAGGGGTCGGCAGATACGCAGTATTTT	CASIQGSADTQYF
TRBD1	few	TRBV4-2	TRBJ2-7	TGTGCCAGCAGCCATCCAGACAGGGGGCACGGAGAGCAGTACTTC	CASSHPDRGHGEQYF